A selection of T cell receptor beta chains follows, all from one sample in a study of cytomegalovirus exposure and HLA in healthy donors. Generated by immunoSEQ multiplex PCR, the TCRdb table keeps only in-frame clones and is missing some. The sample includes around 190,000 clones, 60% to 85% of them seen just once. The sequencing input was PBMCs. The receptors shown here come from a middle-aged man in good health and CMV-seronegative. Each CDR3 is given with its conserved first and last residue. A D gene is named only where the DNA matches it firmly. Some rows have no size entry. The others give once, few or many, or a class for an expanded clone.

len,j_gene,v_gene,d_gene,abundance,CDR3nt,CDR3aa
15,TRBJ2-5,TRBV7-9,TRBD2,few,TGTGCCAGCAGCTTGACTAGCGGGGGGGGCGAGACCCAGTACTTC,CASSLTSGGGETQYF
15,TRBJ2-1,TRBV12-5,TRBD1,few,TGTGCTAGTGGTTTGGGGACAGGGCCCTACAATGAGCAGTTCTTC,CASGLGTGPYNEQFF
16,TRBJ1-1,TRBV9,.,few,TGTGCCAGCAGCGTAGGGCCCGGAGGGGTAGGAACTGAAGCTTTCTTT,CASSVGPGGVGTEAFF
16,TRBJ2-7,TRBV11-2,.,once,TGTGCCAGCAGCTTATCGTCCGGGAACTTGAGAAAAGGAGAGTACTTC,CASSLSSGNLRKGEYF
16,TRBJ2-1,TRBV7-9,TRBD2,.,TGTGCCAGCAGCTTAAGGCGGGAGGGCCTAAACAATGAGCAGTTCTTC,CASSLRREGLNNEQFF
14,TRBJ2-5,TRBV14,TRBD2,.,TGTGCCAGCAGCCAATGGCTAGCGGGGGAGACCCAGTACTTC,CASSQWLAGETQYF
13,TRBJ1-5,TRBV18,TRBD1,.,TGTGCCAGCTCACCCACAGGGGGCCAGCCCCAGCATTTT,CASSPTGGQPQHF
11,TRBJ2-5,TRBV18,.,.,TGTGCCAGCGTTCTCCAAGAGACCCAGTACTTC,CASVLQETQYF
13,TRBJ1-6,TRBV19,.,.,TGTGCCAGTAGTTCTACAGGGACCCTGCCCCTCCACTTT,CASSSTGTLPLHF
15,TRBJ2-5,TRBV5-8,TRBD1,.,TGTGCCAGCAGCGGGGGGACAGGGACCCAAGAGACCCAGTACTTC,CASSGGTGTQETQYF
18,TRBJ2-7,TRBV4-3,TRBD2,.,TGCGCCAGCAGCCAAGACCAACTTAGCGGGAGCTATTACCACGAGCAGTACTTC,CASSQDQLSGSYYHEQYF
16,TRBJ2-7,TRBV5-6,.,.,TGTGCCAGCAGCTTGGAACGACAGGCCAGCTCCTACGAGCAGTACTTC,CASSLERQASSYEQYF
15,TRBJ2-1,TRBV7-9,TRBD2,.,TGTGCCAGCAGCCCTCTAGCGGGAGAGAGGAATGAGCAGTTCTTC,CASSPLAGERNEQFF
13,TRBJ1-4,TRBV15,.,.,TGTGCCACCGGAAGACCCACCGTAGCGGAACTGTTTTTT,CATGRPTVAELFF
10,TRBJ2-5,TRBV20-1,.,.,TGCAGTGCTAGGAGGGAGACCCAGTACTTC,CSARRETQYF
15,TRBJ2-2,TRBV10-3,TRBD1,.,TGTGCCATCAGTGTTGGACAGGGTGGTATCGGGGAGCTGTTTTTT,CAISVGQGGIGELFF
15,TRBJ2-1,TRBV5-4,.,.,TGTGCCAGCAGCTCCGGGACACCCTCCTACAATGAGCAGTTCTTC,CASSSGTPSYNEQFF
14,TRBJ1-4,TRBV6-5,TRBD1,.,TGTGCCAGCAACACCGGGACAGCTAATGAAAAACTGTTTTTT,CASNTGTANEKLFF
12,TRBJ1-1,TRBV7-8,TRBD1,.,TGTGCCAGCAGCGAGGGGGCGGGGCGCGCTTTCTTT,CASSEGAGRAFF
17,TRBJ2-1,TRBV19,.,.,TGTGCCAGTAGTATATTGGCGGGGGCTCTGGCCTACAATGAGCAGTTCTTC,CASSILAGALAYNEQFF
18,TRBJ2-7,TRBV4-3,.,.,TGCGCCAGCAGCCTAGACCCGGTAAGGTCGGGAAGCTCCTACGAGCAGTACTTC,CASSLDPVRSGSSYEQYF
17,TRBJ2-3,TRBV5-1,TRBD2,.,TGCGCCAGCAGCTCAGGACTAGCGGGGGTCAGCACAGATACGCAGTATTTT,CASSSGLAGVSTDTQYF
16,TRBJ1-4,TRBV11-2,.,.,TGTGCCAGCAGCTTAGCAGGGGCAGGGAGCCGAGAAAAACTGTTTTTT,CASSLAGAGSREKLFF
16,TRBJ1-5,TRBV19,TRBD1,few,TGTGCCAGTAGTATTCTGGGGCAGGGGGCGAATCAGCCCCAGCATTTT,CASSILGQGANQPQHF
16,TRBJ2-1,TRBV11-2,.,.,TGTGCCAGCAGCTTCCTCCCGGGGGGCTCCCACAATGAGCAGTTCTTC,CASSFLPGGSHNEQFF
15,TRBJ1-4,TRBV5-1,TRBD1,.,TGCGCCAGCAGCCCCACAGGGGGTATTAATGAAAAACTGTTTTTT,CASSPTGGINEKLFF
17,TRBJ2-7,TRBV12-5,TRBD2,.,TGTGCTAGTGGTTTGGTATTGGGGACTAGCCGATTCTACGAGCAGTACTTC,CASGLVLGTSRFYEQYF
14,TRBJ2-7,TRBV11-3,.,.,TGTGCCAGCAGCTCTTCAAGCGTTTTGTACGAGCAGTACTTC,CASSSSSVLYEQYF
12,TRBJ1-1,TRBV6-5,.,few,TGTGCCAGCAGGGGAGGAGGGGCTGAAGCTTTCTTT,CASRGGGAEAFF
16,TRBJ2-2,TRBV25-1,.,.,TGTGCCAGCAATGGAGGACTACGGGAATTCACCGGGGAGCTGTTTTTT,CASNGGLREFTGELFF
11,TRBJ2-7,TRBV30,.,.,TGTGCCTGGAGTTCCGGGTACGAGCAGTACTTC,CAWSSGYEQYF
13,TRBJ2-5,TRBV11-3,.,.,TGTGCCAGCAGCCAGAGGAGGGTAGAGACCCAGTACTTC,CASSQRRVETQYF
14,TRBJ1-5,TRBV7-9,.,.,TGTGCCAGCAGCCGGGGGGGGGTCAATCAGCCCCAGCATTTT,CASSRGGVNQPQHF